Presented here are 2 T cell receptor beta chains from one specimen sequenced in a study of spatial heterogeneity in lung cancer. The time point is: sample taken at primary tumor resection. Each CDR3 protein is one row after TCRdb ran MiXCR on the 5' RACE reads. Of more than 2,500 distinct CDR3 sequences in the sample, approximately 7% were seen once. The sample here was normal lung tissue next to the tumor, taken at surgery. The receptors here all came from a male donor with early-stage non-small cell lung cancer.

By share, this clonotype counts as medium-sized. V is TRBV5-6 and J is TRBJ2-5; D is perhaps TRBD2 (6 bases). This CDR3 spans 14 amino acids. Germline CDR1 SGHDT, CDR2 YYEEEE. V was cut by 0 bases and J by 5 bases, with 11 bases left in between. CDR3 bases: TGTGCCAGCAGCTTGGGGAGGGGTTATGAGACCCAGTACTTC. Translated, it gives CASSLGRGYETQYF.

This clonotype was seen repeatedly, ten times or more. This chain links TRBV12-3 or TRBV12-4 with TRBJ2-5; D gene unclear. This CDR3 region has 14 residues. V was pared by 0 bases and J by 4 bases, with 9 bases between. The CDR3 DNA reads TGTGCCAGCAGTTTAGCGTTGGGTTTAGAGACCCAGTACTTC. Protein product: CASSLALGLETQYF.